These 2 T cell receptor beta chains were all obtained from the same sample, sequenced in a study of T cell changes during pregnancy in multiple sclerosis. The assay was immunoSEQ multiplex PCR, and TCRdb's table has in-frame clones only and misses some. The sample shows approximately 100,000 clones, approximately 93% of them seen only once. The source material was peripheral blood, sampled after pregnancy. The source is a female donor with multiple sclerosis, enrolled in a pregnancy study.

This chain joins TRBV27 and TRBJ1-5; D perhaps matches TRBD1 (6 bases). The CDR3 has 14 amino acids. Germline V gene lookup returns CDR1 MNHEY and CDR2 SMNVEV (reference sequence). Trimming removed 6 bases at V and 4 bases at J, with 13 bases between. The CDR3 DNA reads as TGTGCCAGCAGCTTAGTGGGGGCAAATCAGCCCCAGCATTTT. Protein sequence: CASSLVGANQPQHF.

This sequence joins TRBV15 and TRBJ1-5; a possible D gene is TRBD1 (5 bases). There are 14 residues in the CDR3. Trimming cost V 0 bases and J 10 bases, with 13 bases left between them. CDR1 LNHNV and CDR2 YYDKDF come from the germline V gene (reference sequence). The CDR3 DNA reads TGTGCCACCAGCAGAGATTTTCGGCAGGGTCCCCAGCATTTT. Protein product: CATSRDFRQGPQHF.